This T cell receptor beta chain was documented in a study of blood T cell repertoires in COVID-19. Overall study context: The study drew acute and convalescent COVID-19 samples from the United States, Italy and Spain.

Germline values: CDR1 SNHLY, CDR2 FYNNEI. The CDR3 consists of 18 residues. Trimming took 7 bases from V and 0 from J, leaving 21 bases between them. Data came from immunoSEQ multiplex PCR; TCRdb stores just in-frame clones and leaves some out. The sample holds some 260,000 clones; 90% to 95% are singletons and the top ten take 1.5% to 2%. Enrollees, about 18 to 89 years old, lived in approximately 24 US areas. This TCR was recovered from a woman under 30 who had recovered from COVID-19. V gene TRBV2 combines with J gene TRBJ1-4; TRBD1 might be the D (6 bases). Sequenced input: PBMCs or T cells enriched from blood (not recorded which). The CDR3 region has the DNA TGTGCCAGCAACGGCGCTAGGGACACTGTTGCAACTAATGAAAAACTGTTTTTT. It is translated as CASNGARDTVATNEKLFF.